This T cell receptor (beta chain) originates from a study of immune evolution from preneoplasia to lung adenocarcinoma. Findings of the study overall: Clonality was highest in normal lung, lower in later-stage lesions apparently.

To note about this clone: The antigen is unknown.

Trimming removed 2 bases from V and 3 bases from J; junction bases left unmatched: 10. The CDR3 contains 17 residues. In germline, CDR1 is SGHNT, CDR2 YYREEE (reference sequence). Sequencing used immunoSEQ multiplex PCR; TCRdb keeps in-frame clones, though not all of them. The sample lists about 11,000 clones, around 75% occurring once. Histologic diagnosis was independently verified by two lung pathologists. The source material was FFPE normal lung tissue adjacent to the tumor. The clonotype was recovered from a person aged 55 to 75 with lung adenocarcinoma. Some clones in this sample may be carry-over from other donors' samples. V gene TRBV5-4 combines with J gene TRBJ2-7, with TRBD1 matching over 11 bases. DNA for the CDR3: TGTGCCAGCAGCTTCTACCCAAGGACAGGGGGCGGCTACGAGCAGTACTTC. Its protein product is CASSFYPRTGGGYEQYF.